These T cell receptor beta chains were read from a single sample in a study of neoadjuvant nivolumab and ipilimumab in lung cancer. Data came from immunoSEQ multiplex PCR; TCRdb stores just in-frame clones and leaves some out. The table records over 3,000 clones, 88% of them present only once. The sample here was tumor tissue, taken after neoadjuvant nivolumab, alone or with ipilimumab, at or shortly before surgery. Receptors were obtained from an adult with non-small cell lung cancer. Both conserved end residues are trimmed from each CDR3.

AWQDRGRDEQY	TRBV30	TRBJ2-7	11
AITETPLMSGELF	TRBV10-3	TRBJ2-2	13
ASSLDRGYEQY	TRBV7-8	TRBJ2-7	11
ASTFPGGDYGYT	TRBV28	TRBJ1-2	12
ASSQTQGGQY	TRBV13	TRBJ2-3	10
ASTVGTGGNQPQH	TRBV19	TRBJ1-5	13
ASSLEGPYLYGYT	TRBV5-8	TRBJ1-2	13
ASSHSPGRENTEAF	TRBV4-2	TRBJ1-1	14
SVEWRVEAF	TRBV29-1	TRBJ1-1	9
ASSAGVNTEAF	TRBV6-4	TRBJ1-1	11